One T cell receptor (beta chain) is described in this entry. TCRdb reanalyzed the 5' RACE reads and collapses them to one entry per CDR3 protein, without DNA. Listed are some 150,000 distinct CDR3 sequences; roughly 7% falls within the top ten. This entry belongs to a study of monozygotic twins with inflammatory bowel disease. The receptor's source is a human donor with ulcerative colitis or Crohn's disease, or a healthy co-twin of an affected twin (not recorded which). Sequenced: blood.

CDR3 region: CASSLGPPIGFYNEQFF. The genes are TRBV21-1 and TRBJ2-1; TCRdb returns TRBD2, unconfirmable since there is no DNA. TRBV21-1 is classified as a pseudogene. The CDR3 spans 17 residues.